These 6 T cell receptor beta chains share one sample of origin, sequenced in a study of CD8+ T cells in alopecia areata. Treatment: oral pan-JAK inhibitor, 5-10 mg twice daily. RNA was extracted and reverse transcribed into cDNA as the sequencing template. Repertoires were generated with immunoSEQ multiplex PCR, while TCRdb's copy carries only in-frame clones and drops some. Of about 210,000 clones listed, more than 45% are singletons. This specimen was CD4+ T cells sorted from blood, taken at week 4, from a patient treated with tofacitinib. These receptors originate from a human donor with alopecia areata.

Remarks on this clone: The same CDR3 also results from other DNA sequences found in this sample. The V call is TRBV29-1, the J call TRBJ1-1; D is unclear. Germline CDR1 is SQVTM and CDR2 is ANQGSEA. V was pared by 2 bases and J by 0 bases, with 7 bases between. This CDR3 spans 13 amino acids. CDR3: CSVERKLNTEAFF. In nucleotides, the CDR3 is TGCAGCGTTGAAAGAAAGTTGAACACTGAAGCTTTCTTT.

This clone showed up just a few times. This chain uses TRBV19 with TRBJ1-2; D unresolved. The V gene's germline CDR1 is LNHDA and CDR2 SQIVND (reference sequence). Trimming took off 5 bases at V and 1 base at J, with 5 bases between the two ends. This CDR3 has 12 residues. The CDR3 is CASSEDNYGYTF. CDR3 bases: TGTGCCAGTAGTGAGGATAACTATGGCTACACCTTC.

The V gene is TRBV15, the J gene TRBJ2-4; 7 positions match TRBD2. The CDR3 length is 14 residues. The germline V gene encodes CDR1 LNHNV and CDR2 YYDKDF (reference sequence). The V gene end was trimmed by 2 bases and the J gene end by 3 bases; junction bases not matched to a gene: 1. CDR3 nucleotide sequence: TGTGCCACCAGCAGATGGGAGGGCAAAAACATTCAGTACTTC. Its translation is CATSRWEGKNIQYF. Complete variable domain (other parts from reference TRBV15 and TRBJ2-4): DAMVIQNPRYQVTQFGKPVTLSCSQTLNHNVMYWYQQKSSQAPKLLFHYYDKDFNNEADTPDNFQSRRPNTSFCFLDIRSPGLGDTAMYLCATSRWEGKNIQYFGAGTRLSVL.

The chain has TRBV6-5 and TRBJ1-6, with D possibly being TRBD1 (6 bases). The CDR3 has 14 residues. Between the trimmed V and J ends, which lost 7 bases and 9 bases, there was a span of 16 bases. Germline assignment: CDR1 MNHEY and CDR2 SVGAGI. Written as DNA, the CDR3 is TGTGCCAGCAAGAGACAGGACCAGGGTTCACCCCTCCACTTT. It translates to CASKRQDQGSPLHF.

This chain uses TRBV15 with TRBJ2-7; TRBD1 aligns across 10 bases. The CDR3 runs 13 residues. V lost 9 bases to trimming and J lost 3 bases; unmatched junction nucleotides: 5. Germline loops: CDR1 LNHNV, CDR2 YYDKDF (reference sequence). CDR3 nucleotide sequence: TGTGCCACTGGGACAGGGGATTACTACGAGCAGTACTTC. It is translated as CATGTGDYYEQYF.

This clone came up a few times. The chain combines TRBV7-8 with TRBJ2-7, with TRBD1 matching 8 bases. Germline trimming cut 8 bases from V and 0 bases from J; bases unmatched to any gene: 3. Germline lookup yields CDR1 SGHVS and CDR2 FQNEAQ. The CDR3 length is 13 residues. The DNA of the CDR3 is TGTGCCAGCGAGGACAGGGCCTCCTACGAGCAGTACTTC. It is translated as CASEDRASYEQYF.